The clone carrying this T cell receptor beta chain has ten or more counts. Its specificity is unknown. The data derive from a study of glioma-infiltrating T cells. Overall study findings and caveats: Gliomas, especially low-grade, showed above-expected tissue-blood divergence; non-neoplastic patients showed below. Only very few CDR3 sequences appeared in both tissue and blood.

The iRepertoire nested amplicon-rescue multiplex PCR amplified TCR alpha and beta CDR3s from RNA. One-step reverse transcription and amplification started from approximately 100-400 ng of tissue mRNA or PBMC total RNA. TCRdb processed the multiplex PCR reads anew with MiXCR; each CDR3 protein has one entry. Of roughly 100,000 distinct CDR3 sequences in the sample, around 28% were seen once. The germline V and J ends were trimmed by 5 bases and 6 bases, with 20 bases remaining between them. The CDR3 sequence is 15 residues long. Germline CDR1 is MNHEY and CDR2 is SMNVEV (reference sequence). This clonotype originated in a human donor with low-grade glioma or glioblastoma, undergoing nonglioma brain surgery, or in good health (not recorded which). The sequencing sample was made of glioma tissue, nonneoplastic brain tissue, or PBMCs (not recorded which). This chain uses TRBV27 with TRBJ2-7; a possible D gene is TRBD1 (7 bases). The CDR3 protein is CASSPLTGPGGEQYF. CDR3 nucleotides: TGTGCCAGCAGTCCCTTGACAGGGCCCGGGGGCGAGCAGTACTTC.